One and the same sample provided the 27 T cell receptor beta chains below, sequenced in a study of T cell changes during pregnancy in multiple sclerosis. Repertoires were generated with immunoSEQ multiplex PCR, while TCRdb's copy carries only in-frame clones and drops some. The sample includes approximately 32,000 clones, roughly nine tenths of them seen just once. Sequenced material: CD8+ T cells from peripheral blood mononuclear cells, taken in the first trimester of pregnancy. These receptors were collected from a female donor with multiple sclerosis, enrolled in a pregnancy study.

This clone is classed as medium-sized. The V and J genes are TRBV19 and TRBJ2-7; D perhaps matches TRBD1 (6 bases). The CDR3 runs 13 residues. V lost 5 bases to trimming and J lost 4 bases, with 12 bases between them. CDR1 is LNHDA and CDR2 is SQIVND in the germline V gene (reference sequence). CDR3 sequence: CASSPTQGYEQYF. CDR3 nucleotides: TGTGCCAGTAGTCCGACCCAGGGGTACGAGCAGTACTTC.

Comment on this clone: At one end the junction does not follow the germline gene, possibly because of a read error. CDR3 sequence: CASSFSGTTIPGGAKYGYTF. CDR3 sequence (DNA): TGTGCCAGCAGTTTTAGTGGCACGACCATACCAGGGGGCGCTAAGTATGGCTACACCTTC. The chain links TRBV28 to TRBJ1-2; the match to TRBD1 covers 8 bases. There are 20 residues in the CDR3. Germline lookup yields CDR1 MDHEN and CDR2 SYDVKM.

The chain is built from TRBV11-2 and TRBJ1-2, with D possibly TRBD1 on 6 matching bases. The CDR3 is made up of 16 amino acids. The V gene lost 5 bases and the J gene lost 4 bases, with 20 bases spanning the gap. Germline V CDR1 and CDR2: SGHAT, FQNNGV. In DNA, the CDR3 is TGTGCCAGCAGCGGATTGGGGGCAGCTTTAGGCTATGGCTACACCTTC. Translated: CASSGLGAALGYGYTF.

The chain employs TRBV6-5 and TRBJ2-1; unclear D gene. The CDR3 is 16 residues long. Germline V gives CDR1 MNHEY, CDR2 SVGAGI. The V and J ends lost 0 bases and 3 bases respectively, with 12 bases between them. The CDR3 DNA follows: TGTGCCAGCAGTTACTCTGTGACTCCTATCTACAATGAGCAGTTCTTC. Translating it yields CASSYSVTPIYNEQFF.

The rearrangement joins TRBV11-2 to TRBJ2-7; a weak D match, TRBD2 (5 bases). Germline V gene sequence: CDR1 SGHAT, CDR2 FQNNGV. Trimming pared 1 base from V and 0 bases from J, leaving 10 bases between. This CDR3 spans 15 amino acids. CDR3 nucleotides: TGTGCCAGCAGCTTAGGACCGGACTTCTCCTACGAGCAGTACTTC. It encodes CASSLGPDFSYEQYF.

The CDR3 region is CASSSRSGKGVNEQFF. In DNA form, the CDR3 reads TGTGCCAGCAGCTCCAGGAGCGGGAAGGGTGTTAATGAGCAGTTCTTC. The genes are TRBV13 and TRBJ2-1; 7 nucleotides match TRBD2. V was clipped by 4 bases and J by 7 bases; unmatched bases: 13. The CDR3 sequence is 16 residues long. CDR1 and CDR2 (germline): PRHDT, FYEKMQ (reference sequence).

V usage is TRBV29-1 and J usage is TRBJ2-1; no firm D call. Germline V gene lookup returns CDR1 SQVTM and CDR2 ANQGSEA. Trimming stripped 6 bases from V and 6 bases from J, with 15 bases between. The CDR3 contains 13 residues. CDR3 nucleotides: TGCAGCGTATCGCCGACTGAACGCAATGAGCAGTTCTTC. This sequence encodes CSVSPTERNEQFF.

The chain joins TRBV12-5 to TRBJ1-1; D is ambiguous. The germline gives CDR1 LGHNT, CDR2 FRNRAP. The CDR3 extends over 16 amino acids. The germline V and J ends were trimmed by 7 bases and 0 bases, with 18 bases remaining between them. The CDR3 is CASVLPLRGLNTEAFF. The CDR3 DNA reads as TGTGCTAGTGTTCTCCCTCTGCGCGGCTTGAACACTGAAGCTTTCTTT.

The DNA for the CDR3 is TGTGCCATCAGTGAGTCGCTTGACTACGAGCAGTACTTC. Translated, it gives CAISESLDYEQYF. This chain joins TRBV10-3 and TRBJ2-5; unclear D gene. The J call may be mistaken, given a closer DNA end match to TRBJ2-7. Germline-derived CDR1 and CDR2 are ENHRY and SYGVKD. The CDR3 is 13 residues long.

By share, this clone ranks as large. The chain employs TRBV27 and TRBJ1-2; a weak D match, TRBD1 (6 bases). V lost 3 bases to trimming and J lost 5 bases, with 10 bases between them. The germline V gene encodes CDR1 MNHEY and CDR2 SMNVEV (reference sequence). CDR3 size: 13 residues. For the CDR3, the DNA is TGTGCCAGCAGTTTTTCAGGGGAGTATGGCTACACCTTC. It codes for CASSFSGEYGYTF.

The chain joins TRBV7-2 to TRBJ1-5, with D possibly matching TRBD1 (6 bases). The germline gives CDR1 SGHTA, CDR2 FQGNSA. The CDR3 length is 19 residues. Trimming took off 1 base at V and 0 bases at J, with 19 bases between the two ends. In DNA form, the CDR3 reads TGTGCCAGCAGCTTAGGGGCGGACAGTTTATTATATAGCAATCAGCCCCAGCATTTT. This gives the protein CASSLGADSLLYSNQPQHF.

The chain has TRBV9 and TRBJ2-7; D gene ambiguous. The V end lost 4 bases, the J end lost 0 bases, and 14 bases lay between the germline ends. Germline CDR1 reads SGDLS; CDR2 reads YYNGEE. This CDR3 contains 15 residues. The CDR3, as DNA: TGTGCCAGCAGCCCCCAAGGCGGTGACTCCTACGAGCAGTACTTC. Its translation is CASSPQGGDSYEQYF.

This clone was seen just once. The rearrangement links TRBV6-1 to TRBJ2-2, with 7 bases identical to TRBD2. The CDR3 has 15 amino acids. V gave up 8 bases and J gave up 5 bases; unmatched junction bases: 11. Germline assignment: CDR1 MNHNS and CDR2 SASEGT. The CDR3 reads CASDERGPETGELFF. The CDR3 DNA follows: TGTGCCAGCGACGAGCGGGGCCCGGAGACCGGGGAGCTGTTTTTT.

The chain is built from TRBV11-2 and TRBJ2-1; TRBD2 is a possible D gene (6 bases). CDR3 length: 15 amino acids. Trimming cost V 3 bases and J 8 bases, with 17 bases left between them. Germline lookup yields CDR1 SGHAT and CDR2 FQNNGV. CDR3 coding DNA: TGTGCCAGCAGCTTTCAATTAGCGGATGGGGATGAGCAGTTCTTC. Its protein product is CASSFQLADGDEQFF. Full variable domain (outside the CDR3, taken from reference TRBV11-2 and TRBJ2-1): EAGVAQSPRYKIIEKRQSVAFWCNPISGHATLYWYQQILGQGPKLLIQFQNNGVVDDSQLPKDRFSAERLKGVDSTLKIQPAKLEDSAVYLCASSFQLADGDEQFFGPGTRLTVL.

The rearrangement links TRBV12-5 to TRBJ2-1; 9 bases map to TRBD1. Losses at the gene ends were 8 bases for V and 3 bases for J; bases not matched to a gene: 5. Germline V gives CDR1 LGHNT, CDR2 FRNRAP. CDR3 length: 14 amino acids. CDR3 residues: CASSQGALYNEQFF. CDR3 nucleotide sequence: TGTGCTAGTTCACAGGGGGCCCTCTACAATGAGCAGTTCTTC.

The count of this clone is one. The chain has TRBV5-1 and TRBJ2-7; tentative D call: TRBD2 (5 bases). Looked up from germline, CDR1 is SGHRS and CDR2 is YFSETQ. V lost 3 bases to trimming and J lost 2 bases, with 12 bases between them. The CDR3 spans 14 residues. This CDR3 reads CASSWTAPTYEQYF. DNA of the CDR3: TGCGCCAGCAGCTGGACTGCTCCGACCTACGAGCAGTACTTC.

V and J are TRBV4-2 and TRBJ1-1; D is possibly TRBD1 (5 bases). V was pared by 2 bases and J by 0 bases, with 13 bases between. The CDR3 runs 16 residues. Germline CDR1 LGHNA, CDR2 YNFKEQ. The CDR3 region is CASSQNRQRMNTEAFF. The CDR3 nucleotides are TGTGCCAGCAGCCAAAACCGACAGAGAATGAACACTGAAGCTTTCTTT.

This chain joins TRBV4-3 and TRBJ1-3, with D unresolved. Germline CDR1 is LGHNA and CDR2 is YSLEER. Trimming pared 0 bases from V and 3 bases from J, leaving 9 bases between. CDR3 length: 15 amino acids. The CDR3 bases are TGCGCCAGCAGCCAAGATCTAAGTAATGGAAACACCATATATTTT. This sequence encodes CASSQDLSNGNTIYF.

Of note for this clone: A read error may produce the germline difference seen at one junction end. The CDR3: CASSLAGGPTDTQYF. The CDR3 DNA follows: TGTGCCAGCAGCCTAGCGGGAGGGCCGACAGATACGCAGTATTTT. This chain uses TRBV7-9 with TRBJ2-3, with TRBD2 matching 12 bases. CDR1 SEHNR and CDR2 FQNEAQ come from the germline V gene (reference sequence). The CDR3 is 15 amino acids.

CDR3 nucleotide sequence: TGTGCCAGCAGTAACAGCGGGGCAGTCTACGAGCAGTACTTC. It translates to CASSNSGAVYEQYF. The chain couples TRBV28 to TRBJ2-7, with 7 nucleotides matching TRBD2. V gave up 5 bases and J gave up 3 bases; unmatched junction bases: 7. Per the germline V gene, CDR1 is MDHEN and CDR2 is SYDVKM. The CDR3 contains 14 residues.

The V call is TRBV6-1, the J call TRBJ2-1; 14 bases map to TRBD2. V lost 4 bases and J lost 9; bases outside the gene matches: 5. From germline, CDR1 is MNHNS and CDR2 SASEGT. The CDR3 contains 15 residues. Here the CDR3 DNA reads TGTGCCAGCAGTGGACTAGCGGGAGGGCCGGGTGAGCAGTTCTTC. Translated: CASSGLAGGPGEQFF.

The chain couples TRBV10-3 to TRBJ2-5, with D unclear. This CDR3 is 13 amino acids long. Trimming stripped 3 bases from V and 2 bases from J, with 7 bases between. Germline V gene lookup returns CDR1 ENHRY and CDR2 SYGVKD. The CDR3 is CAISETDQETQYF. The DNA for the CDR3 is TGTGCCATCAGTGAAACAGATCAAGAGACCCAGTACTTC.

The chain uses TRBV9 and TRBJ2-1; possible D gene TRBD2, 6 bases. The germline V gene encodes CDR1 SGDLS and CDR2 YYNGEE. V lost 0 bases and J 7 bases, leaving 14 bases between the germline ends. The CDR3 consists of 15 residues. Here the CDR3 reads CASSVVGTAGNEQFF. The DNA of the CDR3 is TGTGCCAGCAGCGTAGTGGGCACCGCGGGGAATGAGCAGTTCTTC.

The chain combines TRBV6-1 with TRBJ2-6, with unresolved D. V was cut by 2 bases and J by 0 bases, with 5 bases left in between. Germline values: CDR1 MNHNS, CDR2 SASEGT. This CDR3 has 15 amino acids. The CDR3 spells CASSESGSGANVLTF. The CDR3 DNA follows: TGTGCCAGCAGTGAATCGGGCTCTGGGGCCAACGTCCTGACTTTC.

This clone was seen only once. V usage is TRBV29-1 and J usage is TRBJ1-2, with 7 bases that match TRBD1. The CDR3 is 13 amino acids. V gave up 7 bases and J gave up 7 bases; unmatched junction bases: 12. CDR1 is SQVTM and CDR2 is ANQGSEA in the germline V gene. CDR3 in amino acids: CSARDRVRPGYTF. For the CDR3, the DNA is TGCAGCGCCCGCGACAGGGTCCGACCTGGCTACACCTTC.

This sequence joins TRBV28 and TRBJ2-3; D might be TRBD2 (6 bases). Trimming pared 3 bases from V and 1 base from J, leaving 17 bases between. The CDR3 loop spans 17 amino acids. From germline, CDR1 is MDHEN and CDR2 SYDVKM. The CDR3 nucleotides are TGTGCCAGCAGTTTCGGGCGCGGGTGGGAGGGCACAGATACGCAGTATTTT. Protein product: CASSFGRGWEGTDTQYF.

This clone occurred a few times. The chain is built from TRBV7-9 and TRBJ1-1; D uncertain. The CDR3 is 12 residues long. Germline CDR1 reads SEHNR; CDR2 reads FQNEAQ (reference sequence). V gave up 4 bases and J gave up 1 base, with 4 bases separating them. The DNA for the CDR3 is TGTGCCAGCAGCTACGGGAACACTGAAGCTTTCTTT. This codes for CASSYGNTEAFF.